This T cell receptor beta chain was sequenced in a study of multiple sclerosis patients with progressive multifocal leukoencephalopathy. General study results and limits: Before and during natalizumab, the clones expanded at PML already existed. Less diverse TRB repertoires were suggested in most PML patients.

This clone turned up a few times. Its antigen is not identified. This CDR3 is built from 13 residues. Trimming shortened V by 5 bases and J by 2 bases, and 10 bases separated the two germline ends. The germline gives CDR1 LNHDA, CDR2 SQIVND (reference sequence). TCRdb's table, derived via immunoSEQ multiplex PCR, lists solely in-frame clones and lacks some. The sample yields more than 30,000 clones, about 91% seen once. Documented time point: time of PML onset. The T3 samples were drawn when PML began. This specimen consisted of PBMCs, obtained from a patient treated with natalizumab. This chain joins TRBV19 and TRBJ2-7, with a tentative D call TRBD2 (5 bases). This receptor was taken from a woman aged 40 to 55 with progressive multifocal leukoencephalopathy. The CDR3 bases are TGTGCCAGTAGTTCCCAGCGGCCCTACGAGCAGTACTTC. It is translated as CASSSQRPYEQYF.